Listed below are T cell receptor beta chains from one sample, sequenced in a study of blood T cell repertoires in COVID-19. Only in-frame clones appear in the TCRdb table, and some are missing; sequencing was by immunoSEQ multiplex PCR. The top ten clones hold around 9.3% of a sample with about 370,000 clones, around 87% of them seen once. The specimen sequenced was peripheral blood. The receptor source for this set is a woman between 25 and 40 years old with COVID-19, enrolled during active disease. Each CDR3 is given with its conserved first and last residue. Each record gives: V gene, D gene, J gene, clone size, CDR3 DNA, CDR3 protein. A D gene is named only where the DNA matches it firmly. Rows give clone size only sometimes, using once, few, many, or a class for an expanded clone.

v_call: TRBV5-1
d_call: TRBD2
j_call: TRBJ2-1
clone_size: -
cdr3_nt: TGCGCCAGCAGTTCCAGCGGGGGGAACAATGAGCGGTTCTTC
cdr3_aa: CASSSSGGNNERFF

v_call: TRBV10-3
d_call: -
j_call: TRBJ2-7
clone_size: -
cdr3_nt: TGTGCCATCAGTGAGCAGCCCGCGGGGAGCTTCCGGGACAGCTACGAGCAGTACTTC
cdr3_aa: CAISEQPAGSFRDSYEQYF

v_call: TRBV29-1
d_call: -
j_call: TRBJ1-1
clone_size: -
cdr3_nt: TGCAGCGTCAGACAGTTGAACACTGAAGCTTTCTTT
cdr3_aa: CSVRQLNTEAFF

v_call: TRBV18
d_call: TRBD1
j_call: TRBJ2-1
clone_size: -
cdr3_nt: TGTGCCAGCTCACCGGAGCAGACAGGGTCGGGTGAGCAGTTCTTC
cdr3_aa: CASSPEQTGSGEQFF

v_call: TRBV24-1
d_call: TRBD1
j_call: TRBJ2-2
clone_size: few
cdr3_nt: TGTGCCACCAGTGACCCCGCGAGGACAGGTCACACCGGGGAGCTGTTTTTT
cdr3_aa: CATSDPARTGHTGELFF

v_call: TRBV28
d_call: TRBD2
j_call: TRBJ2-1
clone_size: -
cdr3_nt: TGTGCCAGCAGTTTCTGGACTAGCGTGTACAATGAGCAGTTCTTC
cdr3_aa: CASSFWTSVYNEQFF

v_call: TRBV24-1
d_call: TRBD1
j_call: TRBJ2-5
clone_size: -
cdr3_nt: TGTGCCACCAGTGATCCCGGGACAGGGATAGGGACCCAGTACTTC
cdr3_aa: CATSDPGTGIGTQYF

v_call: TRBV6-4
d_call: TRBD2
j_call: TRBJ2-1
clone_size: -
cdr3_nt: TGTGCCAGCAGTGACTCAGGGGCTAGCGGACCCTACAATGAGCAGTTCTTC
cdr3_aa: CASSDSGASGPYNEQFF

v_call: TRBV6-5
d_call: TRBD2
j_call: TRBJ2-7
clone_size: -
cdr3_nt: TGTGCCAGCAGTTATAGCGGGAGCTCCTACGAGCAGTACTTC
cdr3_aa: CASSYSGSSYEQYF

v_call: TRBV6-2/TRBV6-3
d_call: -
j_call: TRBJ2-7
clone_size: once
cdr3_nt: TGTGCCAGCAGTTACGGGCGGGGCGCCTACGAGCAGTACTTC
cdr3_aa: CASSYGRGAYEQYF

v_call: TRBV7-9
d_call: TRBD1
j_call: TRBJ1-4
clone_size: -
cdr3_nt: TGTGCCAGCAGCTTTCCGACAGGGGGGGCAACTAATGAAAAACTGTTTTTT
cdr3_aa: CASSFPTGGATNEKLFF

v_call: TRBV5-1
d_call: TRBD2
j_call: TRBJ2-7
clone_size: -
cdr3_nt: TGCGCCAGCTCTCCCGGGGGAGGGCTGGGATACGAGCAGTACTTC
cdr3_aa: CASSPGGGLGYEQYF

v_call: TRBV6-1
d_call: TRBD1
j_call: TRBJ2-7
clone_size: once
cdr3_nt: TGTGCCAGCAGTGACCCAACAGGGGACCACTACGAGCAGTACTTC
cdr3_aa: CASSDPTGDHYEQYF

v_call: TRBV27
d_call: -
j_call: TRBJ1-2
clone_size: -
cdr3_nt: TGTGCCAGCAGCCCCCGGGGTGGTTATGGCTACACCTTC
cdr3_aa: CASSPRGGYGYTF

v_call: TRBV7-3
d_call: TRBD1
j_call: TRBJ2-6
clone_size: -
cdr3_nt: TGTGCCAGCAGCCGTAGGGGGCCCGGGGCCAACGTCCTGACTTTC
cdr3_aa: CASSRRGPGANVLTF

v_call: TRBV2
d_call: TRBD2
j_call: TRBJ2-7
clone_size: -
cdr3_nt: TGTGCCAGCAGGAAGGGACTAGCGGGAGTGGGCGAGCAGTACTTC
cdr3_aa: CASRKGLAGVGEQYF

v_call: TRBV24-1
d_call: -
j_call: TRBJ2-1
clone_size: -
cdr3_nt: TGTGCCACCACCGGGGGACCCTCCGGAAGGAATGAGCAGTTCTTC
cdr3_aa: CATTGGPSGRNEQFF

v_call: TRBV6-1
d_call: TRBD1
j_call: TRBJ2-2
clone_size: -
cdr3_nt: TGTGCCAGCAGTGGGGGACAGGGGCGGGCCCGGGGGGAGCTGTTTTTT
cdr3_aa: CASSGGQGRARGELFF

v_call: TRBV6-5
d_call: -
j_call: TRBJ2-2
clone_size: once
cdr3_nt: TGTGCCAGCAGGGGCCTTTTGGCCGGGGAGCTGTTTTTT
cdr3_aa: CASRGLLAGELFF

v_call: TRBV7-3
d_call: -
j_call: TRBJ2-2
clone_size: -
cdr3_nt: TGTGCCAGCAGCTTAACGGGGCCGAACACCGGGGAGCTGTTTTTT
cdr3_aa: CASSLTGPNTGELFF

v_call: TRBV15
d_call: TRBD1
j_call: TRBJ1-4
clone_size: -
cdr3_nt: TGTGCCACCAGCGGACAGGGAGGTGAAAAACTGTTTTTT
cdr3_aa: CATSGQGGEKLFF

v_call: TRBV2
d_call: -
j_call: TRBJ2-7
clone_size: -
cdr3_nt: TGTGCCAGCAGCCCAGGATACGAGCAGTACTTC
cdr3_aa: CASSPGYEQYF

v_call: TRBV6-5
d_call: TRBD1
j_call: TRBJ2-5
clone_size: -
cdr3_nt: TGTGCCAGCAGTTACTCCCTGGACAGGGGAGAGACCCAGTACTTC
cdr3_aa: CASSYSLDRGETQYF

v_call: TRBV30
d_call: -
j_call: TRBJ2-1
clone_size: -
cdr3_nt: TGTGCCTGGAGTGGAGATCTCGGCTACAATGAGCAGTTCTTC
cdr3_aa: CAWSGDLGYNEQFF

v_call: TRBV19
d_call: TRBD1
j_call: TRBJ1-6
clone_size: -
cdr3_nt: TGTGCCAGTAGTACGACAGGGATTAATTCACCCCTCCACTTT
cdr3_aa: CASSTTGINSPLHF

v_call: TRBV28
d_call: TRBD2
j_call: TRBJ2-7
clone_size: -
cdr3_nt: TGTGCCAGCAGGACTAGCTCAACCGAGCAGTACTTC
cdr3_aa: CASRTSSTEQYF

v_call: TRBV29-1
d_call: -
j_call: TRBJ1-1
clone_size: -
cdr3_nt: TGCAGCGTTGTGATGTTGAGGTCCACTGAAGCTTTCTTT
cdr3_aa: CSVVMLRSTEAFF

v_call: TRBV19
d_call: -
j_call: TRBJ2-1
clone_size: -
cdr3_nt: TGTGCCAGTAGTATTGGCCGTAGCAAGAATGAGCAGTTCTTC
cdr3_aa: CASSIGRSKNEQFF

v_call: TRBV5-1
d_call: -
j_call: TRBJ1-2
clone_size: -
cdr3_nt: TGCGCCAGCAGCTTGCCTCCACACGGGGGGGGTGGCTACACCTTC
cdr3_aa: CASSLPPHGGGGYTF

v_call: TRBV2
d_call: TRBD2
j_call: TRBJ2-7
clone_size: -
cdr3_nt: TGTGCCAGCAGACCGAGCGGGGGGAACTCCTACGAGCAGTACTTC
cdr3_aa: CASRPSGGNSYEQYF

v_call: TRBV30
d_call: TRBD1
j_call: TRBJ1-2
clone_size: few
cdr3_nt: TGTGCCTGGAGTAAGGGACAGGGGGACTATGGCTACACCTTC
cdr3_aa: CAWSKGQGDYGYTF

v_call: TRBV25-1
d_call: TRBD2
j_call: TRBJ2-2
clone_size: -
cdr3_nt: TGTGCCAGCTCAGGACTAGCGACCGGGGAGCTGTTTTTT
cdr3_aa: CASSGLATGELFF

v_call: TRBV24-1
d_call: TRBD1
j_call: TRBJ2-5
clone_size: -
cdr3_nt: TGTGCCACCAGCCGTCGTTGGACAGGGGAGACCCAGTACTTC
cdr3_aa: CATSRRWTGETQYF

v_call: TRBV6-5
d_call: -
j_call: TRBJ2-4
clone_size: -
cdr3_nt: TGTGCCAGCCGCGGGTGGAACATTCAGTACTTC
cdr3_aa: CASRGWNIQYF

v_call: TRBV29-1
d_call: -
j_call: TRBJ1-2
clone_size: -
cdr3_nt: TGCAGCGCCTGGGGAGGGGACGGAGGCTACACCTTC
cdr3_aa: CSAWGGDGGYTF

v_call: TRBV7-2
d_call: TRBD1
j_call: TRBJ2-7
clone_size: -
cdr3_nt: TGTGCCAGCAGCTTAGGGGACAGGAGGTGGATGGCCTACGAGCAGTACTTC
cdr3_aa: CASSLGDRRWMAYEQYF

v_call: TRBV11-2
d_call: -
j_call: TRBJ2-1
clone_size: -
cdr3_nt: TGTGCCAGCAGCTTAGACAGCTACAATGAGCAGTTCTTC
cdr3_aa: CASSLDSYNEQFF

v_call: TRBV7-9
d_call: -
j_call: TRBJ2-7
clone_size: few
cdr3_nt: TGTGCCAGCAGTGCCGGGACGGGAGAGCTATACGAGCAGTACTTC
cdr3_aa: CASSAGTGELYEQYF

v_call: TRBV11-1
d_call: -
j_call: TRBJ2-7
clone_size: -
cdr3_nt: TGTGCCAGCAGCTTACCGGGGTCGGGAGAGCAGTACTTC
cdr3_aa: CASSLPGSGEQYF

v_call: TRBV7-9
d_call: TRBD2
j_call: TRBJ2-7
clone_size: -
cdr3_nt: TGTGCCAGCAGCCCCGGGACTAGCGGGCGCGAGCAGTACTTC
cdr3_aa: CASSPGTSGREQYF

v_call: TRBV2
d_call: -
j_call: TRBJ1-1
clone_size: -
cdr3_nt: TGTGCCAGCAGTGCGTCGCAGTTATCCGAAGCTTTCTTT
cdr3_aa: CASSASQLSEAFF

v_call: TRBV28
d_call: -
j_call: TRBJ2-1
clone_size: -
cdr3_nt: TGTGCCAGCAGTTTATGGGGGAGCGGCAATGAGCAGTTCTTC
cdr3_aa: CASSLWGSGNEQFF

v_call: TRBV3-1/TRBV3-2
d_call: TRBD1
j_call: TRBJ2-7
clone_size: -
cdr3_nt: TGTGCCAGCAGCCTCCGGGACAGGGGATCCTACGAGCAGTACTTC
cdr3_aa: CASSLRDRGSYEQYF

v_call: TRBV4-3
d_call: -
j_call: TRBJ1-2
clone_size: -
cdr3_nt: TGCGCCAGCAGCCAAGAGGTGGCCGGGTATGGCTACACCTTC
cdr3_aa: CASSQEVAGYGYTF

v_call: TRBV4-1
d_call: -
j_call: TRBJ1-5
clone_size: -
cdr3_nt: TGCGCCAGCAGCCAAGTTGATGGGGCCAGCAATCAGCCCCAGCATTTT
cdr3_aa: CASSQVDGASNQPQHF

v_call: TRBV10-1
d_call: -
j_call: TRBJ1-1
clone_size: few
cdr3_nt: TGCGCCAGCAGTATGGTCGGGGGAACTGAAGCTTTCTTT
cdr3_aa: CASSMVGGTEAFF

v_call: TRBV6-6
d_call: TRBD2
j_call: TRBJ2-7
clone_size: -
cdr3_nt: TGTGCCAGCAGTCACCTGACTAGCGGGAGCCTAATCCCCTACGAGCAGTACTTC
cdr3_aa: CASSHLTSGSLIPYEQYF

v_call: TRBV7-9
d_call: -
j_call: TRBJ1-2
clone_size: -
cdr3_nt: TGTGCCAGCAGCGCGACAGGTCCGGATGGCTACACCTTC
cdr3_aa: CASSATGPDGYTF

v_call: TRBV19
d_call: -
j_call: TRBJ1-4
clone_size: -
cdr3_nt: TGTGCCAGTAGTATATCCCGCACCACGGGAAAACTGTTTTTT
cdr3_aa: CASSISRTTGKLFF

v_call: TRBV13
d_call: TRBD2
j_call: TRBJ2-7
clone_size: -
cdr3_nt: TGTGCCAGCAGCCCGTGGACTAGCGGGAGGGCCATCTTCGAGCAGTACTTC
cdr3_aa: CASSPWTSGRAIFEQYF

v_call: TRBV28
d_call: -
j_call: TRBJ2-1
clone_size: -
cdr3_nt: TGTGCCAGCACCTTTCTAGGTCAGCGAACTGAGCAGTTCTTC
cdr3_aa: CASTFLGQRTEQFF

v_call: TRBV18
d_call: TRBD1
j_call: TRBJ2-5
clone_size: -
cdr3_nt: TGTGCCAGCTCACCGCGACAGGGATGGGAGACCCAGTACTTC
cdr3_aa: CASSPRQGWETQYF

v_call: TRBV28
d_call: -
j_call: TRBJ2-5
clone_size: -
cdr3_nt: TGTGCCAGCAGTCCCCCGAGCGCGTACCAAGAGACCCAGTACTTC
cdr3_aa: CASSPPSAYQETQYF

v_call: TRBV29-1
d_call: -
j_call: TRBJ2-3
clone_size: -
cdr3_nt: TGCAGCGTAGCGGGCTGGACAGATACGCAGTATTTT
cdr3_aa: CSVAGWTDTQYF

v_call: TRBV10-2
d_call: TRBD1
j_call: TRBJ1-3
clone_size: -
cdr3_nt: TGCGCCAGCAGAGCGCCGGGACAGGGCTCTGGAAACACCATATATTTT
cdr3_aa: CASRAPGQGSGNTIYF